These T cell receptor beta chains were read from a single sample in a study of blood T cell repertoires in COVID-19. The data were produced by immunoSEQ multiplex PCR, yet TCRdb's version contains in-frame clones alone and is incomplete. The sample comprises approximately 34,000 clones, 81% of which are singletons, and 2.5% to 3.5% rests with the top ten. Material for sequencing was peripheral blood. These TCRs come from a man aged 70 or older with COVID-19, enrolled during active disease. Both conserved end residues are part of each CDR3. The order of the fields is D gene, V gene, clone size, J gene, CDR3 protein, CDR3 DNA. A D gene is named only where the DNA matches it firmly. The size of a clone is reported for some rows only, either as once, few or many, or as a class for expanded clones.

NA,TRBV7-3,NA,TRBJ2-2,CASSLRARVNGELFF,TGTGCCAGCAGCTTACGGGCCAGGGTAAACGGGGAGCTGTTTTTT
NA,TRBV11-2,NA,TRBJ1-1,CASSLGAGNTEAFF,TGTGCCAGCAGCTTAGGAGCGGGGAACACTGAAGCTTTCTTT
NA,TRBV28,NA,TRBJ1-5,CASSLPMGGSNQPQHF,TGTGCCAGCAGTTTACCCATGGGGGGAAGCAATCAGCCCCAGCATTTT
NA,TRBV27,once,TRBJ2-7,CASTRSVGGYEQYF,TGTGCCAGCACCCGTTCGGTGGGAGGTTACGAGCAGTACTTC
NA,TRBV6-2/TRBV6-3,NA,TRBJ1-2,CASSYTQGLGLF,TGTGCCAGCAGTTATACTCAGGGGCTCGGCCTCTTC
TRBD2,TRBV30,NA,TRBJ2-2,CAWMGPTSGAKNTGELFF,TGTGCCTGGATGGGGCCGACTAGCGGAGCCAAAAACACCGGGGAGCTGTTTTTT
TRBD2,TRBV7-3,NA,TRBJ2-4,CASSLTGSGTPQNIQYF,TGTGCCAGCAGCTTAACTGGGAGCGGGACCCCTCAAAACATTCAGTACTTC
TRBD1,TRBV4-2,NA,TRBJ2-7,CASSLDRVNYEQYF,TGTGCCAGCAGCCTCGACAGGGTCAACTACGAGCAGTACTTC
NA,TRBV7-9,NA,TRBJ1-1,CASSLGLVAGETEAFF,TGTGCCAGCAGCTTAGGATTGGTTGCAGGGGAGACTGAAGCTTTCTTT
NA,TRBV15,NA,TRBJ1-5,CATSSGTNSNQPQHF,TGTGCCACCAGCAGCGGGACAAATAGCAATCAGCCCCAGCATTTT
NA,TRBV6-5,NA,TRBJ1-6,CASRGQGSSPLHF,TGTGCCAGTCGAGGTCAAGGAAGTTCACCCCTCCACTTT
NA,TRBV3-1/TRBV3-2,NA,TRBJ2-1,CASSRGGGPYNEQFF,TGTGCCAGCAGCCGCGGCGGAGGACCATACAATGAGCAGTTCTTC
NA,TRBV2,NA,TRBJ2-7,CASKGTMGNYEQYF,TGTGCCAGCAAGGGGACAATGGGGAACTACGAGCAGTACTTC
TRBD2,TRBV28,NA,TRBJ2-5,CASSLGSSGFQETQYF,TGTGCCAGCAGTTTAGGGTCTAGCGGGTTCCAAGAGACCCAGTACTTC
TRBD2,TRBV5-1,NA,TRBJ2-5,CASSFFPLSGEETQYF,TGCGCCAGCAGCTTCTTCCCCCTTAGCGGGGAAGAGACCCAGTACTTC
TRBD2,TRBV27,NA,TRBJ2-5,CASSSGLAGGETQYF,TGTGCCAGCAGTTCGGGACTAGCGGGAGGAGAGACCCAGTACTTC
NA,TRBV5-6,NA,TRBJ1-6,CASSRDSPLSSYNSPLHF,TGTGCCAGCAGCCGAGACAGTCCATTGAGCTCCTATAATTCACCCCTCCACTTT
NA,TRBV30,NA,TRBJ2-3,CAWGGQSDTQYF,TGTGCCTGGGGGGGACAATCAGATACGCAGTATTTT
TRBD1,TRBV11-2,NA,TRBJ2-2,CASSRDRVNGELFF,TGTGCCAGCAGTCGCGACAGGGTGAACGGGGAGCTGTTTTTT
NA,TRBV14,NA,TRBJ1-6,CASKGPDTAGNSPLHF,TGTGCCAGCAAGGGTCCGGACACGGCGGGGAATTCACCCCTCCACTTT
NA,TRBV10-3,NA,TRBJ2-1,CAISESTVRNEQFF,TGTGCCATCAGTGAGTCGACTGTTCGGAATGAGCAGTTCTTC
NA,TRBV7-2,NA,TRBJ2-7,CASSLALSGRAYEQYF,TGTGCCAGCAGCTTAGCGCTTAGCGGTCGGGCCTACGAGCAGTACTTC
TRBD1,TRBV18,NA,TRBJ2-3,CASSTSGTGGSGTQYF,TGTGCCAGCTCAACATCCGGGACAGGGGGCTCCGGTACGCAGTATTTT
NA,TRBV6-2/TRBV6-3,NA,TRBJ2-7,CASSDRDYEQYF,TGTGCCAGCAGTGACCGGGACTACGAGCAGTACTTC
NA,TRBV28,NA,TRBJ1-5,CASMEQHQPQHF,TGTGCCAGCATGGAGCAGCACCAGCCCCAGCATTTT
NA,TRBV21-1,NA,TRBJ2-1,CASSKVVDTSSYNEQFF,TGTGCCAGCAGCAAAGTGGTAGATACGAGCTCCTACAATGAGCAGTTCTTC